Listed below are T cell receptor beta chains from one sample, sequenced in a study of T cells after yellow fever vaccination. TCRdb processed the 5' RACE reads anew with MiXCR; each CDR3 protein has one entry. This table has some 200,000 distinct CDR3 sequences, 3.2% appearing once. This specimen was CD4+ T cells sorted from PBMCs, taken 10 days after the yellow fever booster vaccination. The receptors were gathered from a man younger than 35 who received the YFV17D yellow fever vaccine. Both conserved end residues are part of each CDR3. A D gene is named only where the DNA matches it firmly. The size of a clone is reported for some rows only, either as once, few or many, or as a class for expanded clones.

clone_size	d_call	v_call	j_call	cdr3_nt	cdr3_aa
many	TRBD2	TRBV5-5	TRBJ2-1	TGTGCCAGCAGCTTGTTGGCGGGGGTAAACAATGAGCAGTTCTTC	CASSLLAGVNNEQFF
many	NA	TRBV12-3/TRBV12-4	TRBJ2-5	TGTGCCAGCAGGCTCAACGGGCAAGAGACCCAGTACTTC	CASRLNGQETQYF
many	NA	TRBV7-2	TRBJ2-3	TGTGCCAGCAGCTTAGGGATAGGGCTAGCCGACACAGATACGCAGTATTTT	CASSLGIGLADTDTQYF
NA	TRBD1	TRBV28	TRBJ1-4	TGTGCCAGCAGTCAAGGGGACAGGGCACAGGAAAAACTGTTTTTT	CASSQGDRAQEKLFF
many	TRBD1	TRBV15	TRBJ1-2	TGTGCCACCAGCGGTTTCGACAGGGGAGATTATGGCTACACCTTC	CATSGFDRGDYGYTF
few	NA	TRBV11-2	TRBJ1-6	TGTGCCAGCAGCGTGTCCTATTCACCCCTCCACTTT	CASSVSYSPLHF
many	TRBD1	TRBV5-6	TRBJ2-5	TGTGCCAGCAGCTCACCTCTCCGGGACAGACAAGAGACCCAGTACTTC	CASSSPLRDRQETQYF
few	TRBD2	TRBV7-2	TRBJ2-3	TGTGCCAGCAGCTCGAGGACTAGCGGGGCCACAGATACGCAGTATTTT	CASSSRTSGATDTQYF
few	NA	TRBV4-3	TRBJ2-7	TGCGCCAGCAGCCAAGACCGGAACTCCGAGCAGTACTTC	CASSQDRNSEQYF
many	NA	TRBV3-1	TRBJ1-6	TGTGCCAGCAGCCAAGATCTCGGGAGCTCCTATAATTCACCCCTCCACTTT	CASSQDLGSSYNSPLHF
many	NA	TRBV4-1	TRBJ1-5	TGCGCCAGCAGCCAAGATAATGGGCGGCGGCAGCCCCAGCATTTT	CASSQDNGRRQPQHF
NA	NA	TRBV4-1	TRBJ2-3	TGCGCCAGCAGCCAACCAGGACAGCTTCGACGCACAGATACGCAGTATTTT	CASSQPGQLRRTDTQYF
many	NA	TRBV5-1	TRBJ2-6	TGCGCCAGCAGCTTGCAGCGAGCTGGGGCCAACGTCCTGACTTTC	CASSLQRAGANVLTF
few	NA	TRBV12-3/TRBV12-4	TRBJ2-7	TGTGCCAGCGCGGGGGACAGTAGCTCCTACGAGCAGTACTTC	CASAGDSSSYEQYF
NA	NA	TRBV14	TRBJ1-1	TGTGCCAGCAGCCAAAGTCGCGACGGGCGATCGACATACATGAACACTGAAGCTTTCTTT	CASSQSRDGRSTYMNTEAFF
few	TRBD2	TRBV5-1	TRBJ2-3	TGCGCCAGCAGCTTGCGGCTAGCGGGGGGATCAGATACGCAGTATTTT	CASSLRLAGGSDTQYF
many	NA	TRBV5-1	TRBJ1-1	TGCGCCAGCACTCTGGACGGGGGTAGGACTGAAGCTTTCTTT	CASTLDGGRTEAFF
many	TRBD2	TRBV5-1	TRBJ2-1	TGCGCCACGGGGAGGGACTACAATGAGCAGTTCTTC	CATGRDYNEQFF
many	NA	TRBV7-2	TRBJ1-2	TGTGCCAGCAGGCTGCAGGGGAGGGCTAACTATGGCTACACCTTC	CASRLQGRANYGYTF
NA	TRBD2	TRBV6-1	TRBJ2-3	TGTGCCAGCAGACAGACTAGCGGGGGGGCCGGAATCCAAAATACGCAGTATTTT	CASRQTSGGAGIQNTQYF